In this sample, the clone carrying this T cell receptor (delta chain) turned up many times. The TCRdb record carries a much larger clone's protein, which differs from this DNA's translation at residue 17; a read error is the likely cause, and the protein listed here is the DNA translation. These data belong to a study of γδ T cells in repeated Plasmodium falciparum infection. TCRdb reapplied CATT to the multiplex PCR reads. Of 50,000 to 65,000 delta-chain clones in the sample, over 1.5% were seen once. From germline, CDR1 is TSWWSYY and CDR2 QGS. Trimming cost V 2 bases and J 11 bases, with 36 bases left between them. The CDR3 is 20 residues long. Gammadelta T cells were flow-sorted from PBMC into Vgamma9/Vdelta2+ and Vdelta2-negative populations for bulk analysis.

Sequencing was carried out using gamma-delta T cells from blood. This sequence originates from a pool of human donors (malaria-infected and uninfected, not separated). The chain combines TRDV1 with TRDJ1; a weak D match, TRDD3 (5 bases). The CDR3 loop is CALGENSGPSSGVLTDELIF. CDR3 nucleotide sequence: TGTGCTCTTGGGGAAAACAGCGGGCCATCCTCGGGGGTCCTCACCGATGAGCTCATCTTT.